This T cell receptor beta chain was retrieved from a study of blood T cell repertoires in COVID-19. Whole-study context: Donors in the United States, Italy and Spain gave samples during acute or convalescent COVID-19.

Authors' analysis steps: Reference gene primer amplification gave nucleated cell count estimates. Sequenced by immunoSEQ multiplex PCR; TCRdb stores in-frame clones only, minus some. From that table come the V and J calls and clone size; the DNA was used to work out D and trimming. The table shows around 250,000 clones, with around 86% occurring only once. Germline CDR1 is LGHNA and CDR2 is YNFKEQ. This CDR3 has 15 amino acids. The V gene lost 0 bases and the J gene lost 0 bases, with 8 bases spanning the gap. The chain has TRBV4-2 and TRBJ1-2; no definite D call. The material sequenced was peripheral blood. The TCR originated in an elderly man with acute or convalescent COVID-19. CDR3 nucleotides: TGTGCCAGCAGCCAAGATAGAGGGTCTAACTATGGCTACACCTTC. It is translated as CASSQDRGSNYGYTF.